Listed here is a single T cell receptor beta chain. This specimen belongs to a study of blood T cell repertoires in COVID-19. Study-level information: T cells, B-cell-depleted T cells, or PBMCs supplied cDNA or gDNA.

Clones were sequenced by immunoSEQ multiplex PCR, and TCRdb holds only the in-frame ones, with some missing. The sample gives 75,000 to 100,000 clones, approximately 87% of which show up once; 11% is in the top ten. Germline assignment: CDR1 MNHEY and CDR2 SMNVEV (reference sequence). The length of the CDR3 is 14 residues. V was pared by 6 bases and J by 1 base, with 13 bases between. The clonotype originates from a human donor in a cohort sampled during active COVID-19. The chain is built from TRBV27 and TRBJ2-7; possibly TRBD2 for D (6 bases). Input material: peripheral blood. The CDR3 reads CASSRSGPSYEQYF. CDR3 DNA: TGTGCCAGCAGCCGAAGCGGGCCTTCCTACGAGCAGTACTTC.